Listed here are 25 T cell receptor beta chains from one sample, sequenced in a study of T cell responses to AZD1222 COVID-19 vaccine. Assay used: immunoSEQ multiplex PCR; TCRdb lists only in-frame clones, some missing. The table shows 130,000 or so clones, with just over 90% occurring only once. The sequenced sample was peripheral blood, obtained on day 0 of MenACWY control vaccination. The source of these receptors is an adult in good health.

The chain uses TRBV2 and TRBJ1-1; D ambiguous. Between the trimmed V and J ends, which lost 3 bases and 7 bases, there was a span of 15 bases. The CDR3 has 14 residues. Looked up from germline, CDR1 is SNHLY and CDR2 is FYNNEI. The CDR3 nucleotides are TGTGCCAGCAGTGAGAGAAAATACGTACTTGAAGCTTTCTTT. This sequence encodes CASSERKYVLEAFF.

The chain joins TRBV12-3 or TRBV12-4 to TRBJ1-1; possibly TRBD1 for D (6 bases). Trimming removed 6 bases from V and 3 bases from J, with 8 bases in between. The CDR3 consists of 12 residues. The CDR3 coding sequence is TGTGCCAGCAGGAGACAGGACACTGAAGCTTTCTTT. Its protein product is CASRRQDTEAFF.

V is TRBV7-8 and J is TRBJ1-1, with D perhaps matching TRBD1 (6 bases). V was trimmed by 4 bases and J by 4 bases, leaving 13 bases between them. Germline CDR1 SGHVS, CDR2 FQNEAQ. The CDR3 extends over 14 amino acids. Here the CDR3 reads CASSSRGGVTEAFF. CDR3 sequence (DNA): TGTGCCAGCAGCTCTAGAGGGGGGGTCACTGAAGCTTTCTTT.

The rearrangement uses TRBV18 and TRBJ2-1; TRBD1 agrees at 7 bases. CDR3 length: 17 amino acids. CDR1 is KGHSH and CDR2 is LQKENI in the germline V gene. V lost 0 bases to trimming and J lost 5 bases; unmatched junction nucleotides: 10. This chain's CDR3 is CASSPPGTAQPDNEQFF. The CDR3 DNA reads as TGTGCCAGCTCACCACCGGGGACAGCGCAGCCAGACAATGAGCAGTTCTTC.

The chain joins TRBV19 to TRBJ2-3; 15 bases are shared with TRBD2. Germline CDR1 and CDR2: LNHDA and SQIVND (reference sequence). J was trimmed by 6 bases and V by 4 bases; bases with no gene match: 5. This CDR3 is 16 amino acids long. The CDR3 is CASSTGTSGGRDTQYF. The CDR3 coding sequence is TGTGCCAGTAGTACCGGGACTAGCGGGGGGCGGGATACGCAGTATTTT.

V and J are TRBV5-6 and TRBJ2-3, with TRBD2 matching 9 bases. V shed 0 bases and J 4 bases; nucleotides not matched to a gene: 0. The CDR3 length is 14 residues. CDR1 is SGHDT and CDR2 is YYEEEE in the germline V gene. The CDR3 nucleotides are TGTGCCAGCAGCTTGGCTAGCGGGGCAGATACGCAGTATTTT. Translating gives CASSLASGADTQYF.

The chain combines TRBV5-1 with TRBJ2-5, with 10 bases that match TRBD1. Germline V gene data show CDR1 as SGHRS and CDR2 as YFSETQ. V shed 4 bases and J 5 bases; nucleotides not matched to a gene: 8. The CDR3 length is 15 residues. The CDR3 region has the DNA TGCGCCAGCAGCGAGCCCGGACAGGGGGTTGAGACCCAGTACTTC. Encoded protein: CASSEPGQGVETQYF. The full variable domain, in which reference TRBV5-1 and TRBJ2-5 provide the parts outside the CDR3, is KAGVTQTPRYLIKTRGQQVTLSCSPISGHRSVSWYQQTPGQGLQFLFEYFSETQRNKGNFPGRFSGRQFSNSRSEMNVSTLELGDSALYLCASSEPGQGVETQYFGPGTRLLVL.

This chain joins TRBV13 and TRBJ1-6; 9 nucleotides align to TRBD1. The germline gives CDR1 PRHDT, CDR2 FYEKMQ (reference sequence). After removal of 3 bases from V and 7 bases from J, the junction contained 1 base not matched to a gene. CDR3 length: 14 residues. CDR3 coding DNA: TGTGCCAGCAGCTTCGGGACAGGGAATTCACCCCTCCACTTT. Translation gives CASSFGTGNSPLHF.

The gene calls are TRBV28 and TRBJ1-2, with 9 bases matching TRBD1. The CDR3 totals 14 residues. Trimming took 1 base from V and 13 from J; bases not matched to a gene: 10. Per germline, CDR1 MDHEN and CDR2 SYDVKM. The CDR3 here is CASSLFPQGATSTF. CDR3 DNA sequence: TGTGCCAGCAGTTTATTCCCACAGGGGGCAACTAGCACCTTC.

V usage is TRBV10-3 and J usage is TRBJ1-1, with a tentative D call TRBD1 (5 bases). Germline assignment: CDR1 ENHRY and CDR2 SYGVKD. The CDR3 sequence is 17 residues long. V lost 3 bases to trimming and J lost 0 bases, with 17 bases between them. CDR3 sequence (DNA): TGTGCCATCAGTGACCAATTGTTCGGGGGGATGAACACTGAAGCTTTCTTT. It is translated as CAISDQLFGGMNTEAFF.

On this clone: The sample contains more than one DNA sequence encoding this CDR3. This chain connects TRBV10-2 to TRBJ2-3; 8 positions match TRBD2. This CDR3 comprises 15 residues. V lost 7 bases, J lost 1 base, and 7 bases stayed unmatched. Germline values: CDR1 WSHSY, CDR2 SAAADI. The CDR3 DNA follows: TGCGCCAGCACCTCCCCGGGACTAGGCACAGATACGCAGTATTTT. Translated, it gives CASTSPGLGTDTQYF.

This clone was recorded a few times. The genes are TRBV4-3 and TRBJ2-1; a weak D match, TRBD1 (6 bases). V lost 0 bases, J lost 0 bases, and 15 bases lay in between. The CDR3 is made up of 18 amino acids. From germline, CDR1 is LGHNA and CDR2 YSLEER. The CDR3 protein is CASSQEEQGVDSYNEQFF. The CDR3 DNA reads TGCGCCAGCAGCCAAGAAGAACAGGGTGTGGACTCCTACAATGAGCAGTTCTTC.

DNA of the CDR3: TGTGCCAGCAGACAGCGGGGGGGCAATTTGAATGAGCAGTTCTTC. Translating gives CASRQRGGNLNEQFF. V is TRBV7-2 and J is TRBJ2-1; TRBD2 matches 10 bases. The CDR3 spans 15 residues. Germline CDR1 is SGHTA and CDR2 is FQGNSA. V shed 6 bases, J shed 7 bases, and the junction held 9 bases outside the gene matches.

The CDR3 DNA reads as TGCGCCAGCAGCTTGGCCCTCTTCACGGGAGGCTACACCTTC. Residues: CASSLALFTGGYTF. The gene calls are TRBV5-1 and TRBJ1-2, with D unclear. The CDR3 runs to 14 residues. V was trimmed by 0 bases and J by 8 bases, leaving 14 bases between them. Germline assignment: CDR1 SGHRS and CDR2 YFSETQ.

The chain joins TRBV7-9 to TRBJ1-1; 7 nucleotides match TRBD1. The V gene's germline CDR1 is SEHNR and CDR2 FQNEAQ (reference sequence). After removal of 0 bases from V and 4 bases from J, the junction contained 5 bases not matched to a gene. CDR3 length: 15 amino acids. The CDR3, as DNA: TGTGCCAGCAGCTTAGCAGGGGGCAAGAGCACTGAAGCTTTCTTT. This translates into CASSLAGGKSTEAFF.

Only one count was recorded for this clone. This rearrangement joins TRBV5-4 to TRBJ2-7, with 10 bases that match TRBD2. This CDR3 is 14 amino acids long. After removal of 3 bases from V and 7 bases from J, the junction contained 7 bases not matched to a gene. Per germline, CDR1 SGHNT and CDR2 YYREEE (reference sequence). For the CDR3, the DNA is TGTGCCAGCAGCTCAAGCGGGAGGGCGAGGGAGCAGTACTTC. It translates to CASSSSGRAREQYF.

This clone showed up just once. CDR3 amino acids: CASSNNAGSNYGYTF. DNA for the CDR3: TGTGCCAGCAGCAACAACGCAGGGTCGAACTATGGCTACACCTTC. The rearrangement joins TRBV3-1 (or the pseudogene TRBV3-2) to TRBJ1-2; D possibly corresponds to TRBD1 (5 bases). The length of the CDR3 is 15 residues. Trimming removed 5 bases at V and 2 bases at J, with 15 bases between. CDR1 LGHDT and CDR2 YNNKEL come from the germline V gene (reference sequence).

The chain carries TRBV5-1 and TRBJ1-6, with 7 bases fitting TRBD1. Trimming removed 3 bases from V and 7 bases from J; junction bases left unmatched: 7. The length of the CDR3 is 15 residues. Per the germline V gene, CDR1 is SGHRS and CDR2 is YFSETQ. CDR3 sequence reads: CASSSGGQPNSPLHF. In nucleotides, the CDR3 is TGCGCCAGCAGCTCGGGGGGACAGCCAAATTCACCCCTCCACTTT.

The rearrangement links TRBV19 to TRBJ2-5; tentative D call: TRBD2 (6 bases). This CDR3 comprises 15 residues. The V and J ends lost 6 bases and 2 bases respectively, with 16 bases between them. Germline-derived CDR1 and CDR2 are LNHDA and SQIVND (reference sequence). Here the CDR3 reads CASREGVGPQETQYF. For the CDR3, the DNA is TGTGCCAGTAGGGAGGGTGTTGGTCCGCAAGAGACCCAGTACTTC.

The V call is TRBV6-5, the J call TRBJ1-2, with a possible D match to TRBD1 (6 bases). In germline, CDR1 is MNHEY, CDR2 SVGAGI. Trimming pared 7 bases from V and 8 bases from J, leaving 14 bases between. CDR3 length: 12 amino acids. The CDR3, as DNA: TGTGCCAGCAATTTCGGGGGCGGAGGCTACACCTTC. This translates into CASNFGGGGYTF.

This CDR3 reads CAWSTWTVGDNSPLHF. The CDR3 nucleotides are TGTGCCTGGAGTACTTGGACGGTGGGGGATAATTCACCCCTCCACTTT. This chain joins TRBV30 and TRBJ1-6; a possible D gene is TRBD1 (5 bases). CDR1 GTSNPN and CDR2 SVGIG come from the germline V gene (reference sequence). The V gene lost 2 bases and the J gene lost 5 bases, with 16 bases spanning the gap. This CDR3 region has 16 residues.

The chain employs TRBV7-3 and TRBJ2-1; D is possibly TRBD1 or TRBD2 (5 bases each). Trimming took off 5 bases at V and 0 bases at J, with 17 bases between the two ends. CDR1 SGHTA and CDR2 FQGTGA come from the germline V gene. The CDR3 is 17 residues long. CDR3 sequence (DNA): TGTGCCAGCAGCCCAAGGACTGCCGACAGCTCCTACAATGAGCAGTTCTTC. Translating it yields CASSPRTADSSYNEQFF.

This chain links TRBV7-6 with TRBJ2-3; the match to TRBD2 covers 14 bases. The V and J ends lost 1 base and 0 bases, in that order; junction bases with no gene match: 3. CDR1 is SGHVS and CDR2 is FNYEAQ in the germline V gene. This CDR3 spans 18 amino acids. The CDR3 region has the DNA TGTGCCAGCAGCTTAGGGACTAGCGGGGGGTCTAGCACAGATACGCAGTATTTT. Amino acid sequence: CASSLGTSGGSSTDTQYF. The full variable domain, its missing parts supplied by reference TRBV7-6 and TRBJ2-3, is GAGVSQSPRYKVTKRGQDVALRCDPISGHVSLYWYRQALGQGPEFLTYFNYEAQQDKSGLPNDRFSAERPEGSISTLTIQRTEQRDSAMYRCASSLGTSGGSSTDTQYFGPGTRLTVL.

The chain links TRBV7-8 to TRBJ1-1; TRBD1 might be the D (6 bases). The CDR3 contains 17 residues. Germline V lookup: CDR1 SGHVS, CDR2 FQNEAQ. The V and J ends lost 3 bases and 0 bases respectively, with 17 bases between them. The CDR3, as DNA: TGTGCCAGCAGCTTGAGGGGGGCGAGGGTAATGAACACTGAAGCTTTCTTT. Amino acid sequence: CASSLRGARVMNTEAFF.

The J gene is TRBJ1-6, the V gene TRBV6-5; 7 positions agree with TRBD1. V trimming: 10 bases; J trimming: 7 bases; junction bases outside the gene matches: 10. Germline values: CDR1 MNHEY, CDR2 SVGAGI. The CDR3 runs 14 residues. CDR3 nucleotide sequence: TGTGCCATTCAGGGGGGGGCGGGGAATTCACCCCTCCACTTT. This codes for CAIQGGAGNSPLHF.